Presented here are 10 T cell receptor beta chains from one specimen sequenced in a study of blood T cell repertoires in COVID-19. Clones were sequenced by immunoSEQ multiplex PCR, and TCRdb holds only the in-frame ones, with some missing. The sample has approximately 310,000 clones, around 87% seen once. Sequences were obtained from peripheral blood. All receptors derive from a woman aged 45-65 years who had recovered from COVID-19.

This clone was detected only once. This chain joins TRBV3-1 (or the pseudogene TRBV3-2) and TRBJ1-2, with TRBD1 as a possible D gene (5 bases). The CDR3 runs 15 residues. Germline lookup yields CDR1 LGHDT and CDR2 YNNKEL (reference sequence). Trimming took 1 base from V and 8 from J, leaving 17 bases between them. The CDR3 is CASSQGEGREEGYTF. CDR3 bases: TGTGCCAGCAGCCAAGGGGAGGGGCGCGAGGAAGGCTACACCTTC.

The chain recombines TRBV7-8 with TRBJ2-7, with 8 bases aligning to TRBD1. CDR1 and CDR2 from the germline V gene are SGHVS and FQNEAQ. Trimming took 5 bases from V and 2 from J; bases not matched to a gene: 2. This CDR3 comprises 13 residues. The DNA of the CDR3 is TGTGCCAGCAGCACGGACAGGGCCTACGAGCAGTACTTC. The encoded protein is CASSTDRAYEQYF. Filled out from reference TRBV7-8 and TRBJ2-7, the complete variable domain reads GAGVSQSPRYKVAKRGQDVALRCDPISGHVSLFWYQQALGQGPEFLTYFQNEAQLDKSGLPSDRFFAERPEGSVSTLKIQRTQQEDSAVYLCASSTDRAYEQYFGPGTRLTVT.

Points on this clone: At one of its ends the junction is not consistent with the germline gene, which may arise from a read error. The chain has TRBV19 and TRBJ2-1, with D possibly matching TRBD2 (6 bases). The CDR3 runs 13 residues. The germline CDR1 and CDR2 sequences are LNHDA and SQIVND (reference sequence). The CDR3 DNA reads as TGTGCCAGTAGCCCTAGGTCCGGGGGAGGCCTCATCTTC. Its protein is CASSPRSGGGLIF.

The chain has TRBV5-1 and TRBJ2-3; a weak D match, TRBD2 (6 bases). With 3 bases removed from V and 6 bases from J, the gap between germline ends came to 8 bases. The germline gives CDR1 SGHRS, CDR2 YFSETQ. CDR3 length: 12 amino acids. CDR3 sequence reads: CASSWGEDTQYF. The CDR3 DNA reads TGCGCCAGCAGCTGGGGGGAGGATACGCAGTATTTT.

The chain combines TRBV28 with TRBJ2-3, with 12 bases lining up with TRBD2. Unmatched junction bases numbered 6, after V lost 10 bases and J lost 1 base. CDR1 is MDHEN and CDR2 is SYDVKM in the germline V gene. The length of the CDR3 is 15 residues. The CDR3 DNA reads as TGTGCCACCGGGACTAGCGGGTCCGGCACAGATACGCAGTATTTT. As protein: CATGTSGSGTDTQYF.

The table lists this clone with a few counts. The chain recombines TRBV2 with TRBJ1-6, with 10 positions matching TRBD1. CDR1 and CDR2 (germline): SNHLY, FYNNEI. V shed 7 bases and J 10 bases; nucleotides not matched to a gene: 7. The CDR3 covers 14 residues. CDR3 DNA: TGTGCCAGCACACTGGGACAGGGGAACTCACCCCTCCACTTT. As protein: CASTLGQGNSPLHF.

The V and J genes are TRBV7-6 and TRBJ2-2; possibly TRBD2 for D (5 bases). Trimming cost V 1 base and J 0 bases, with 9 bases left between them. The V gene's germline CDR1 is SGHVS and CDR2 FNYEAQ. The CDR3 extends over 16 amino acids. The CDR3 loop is CASSLGGHANTGELFF. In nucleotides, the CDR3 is TGTGCCAGCAGCTTAGGAGGGCACGCGAACACCGGGGAGCTGTTTTTT.

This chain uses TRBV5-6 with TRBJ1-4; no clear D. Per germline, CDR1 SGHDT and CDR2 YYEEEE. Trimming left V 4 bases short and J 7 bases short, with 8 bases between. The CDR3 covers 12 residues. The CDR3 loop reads CASSLGSEKLFF. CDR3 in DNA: TGTGCCAGCAGCCTGGGGAGTGAAAAACTGTTTTTT. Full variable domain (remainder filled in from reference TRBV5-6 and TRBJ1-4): DAGVTQSPTHLIKTRGQQVTLRCSPKSGHDTVSWYQQALGQGPQFIFQYYEEEERQRGNFPDRFSGHQFPNYSSELNVNALLLGDSALYLCASSLGSEKLFFGSGTQLSVL.

CDR3 loop: CASGGLDNSPLHF. The CDR3, as DNA: TGCGCCAGTGGCGGGTTAGATAATTCACCCCTCCACTTT. The chain is built from TRBV5-1 and TRBJ1-6; the D is unclear. V was pared by 8 bases and J by 5 bases, with 11 bases between. Germline V lookup: CDR1 SGHRS, CDR2 YFSETQ. This CDR3 contains 13 residues.

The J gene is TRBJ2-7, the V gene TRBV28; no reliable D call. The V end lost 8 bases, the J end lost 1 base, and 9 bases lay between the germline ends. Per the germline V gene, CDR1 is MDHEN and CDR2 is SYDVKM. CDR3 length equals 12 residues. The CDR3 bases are TGTGCCAGCGCTATTTCATCCTACGAGCAGTACTTC. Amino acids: CASAISSYEQYF. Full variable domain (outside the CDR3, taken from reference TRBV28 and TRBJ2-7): DVKVTQSSRYLVKRTGEKVFLECVQDMDHENMFWYRQDPGLGLRLIYFSYDVKMKEKGDIPEGYSVSREKKERFSLILESASTNQTSMYLCASAISSYEQYFGPGTRLTVT.